This T cell receptor beta chain appears in the sequencing data of a study of blood T cell repertoires in COVID-19. About the research overall: COVID-19 samples from acute and convalescent phases originated in the United States, Italy and Spain. The analysed material was cDNA or gDNA that came from T cells, B-cell-depleted T cells, or PBMCs.

Per the authors' pipeline: Amplifying reference gene primers gave estimates of nucleated cell counts. The data were produced by immunoSEQ multiplex PCR, yet TCRdb's version contains in-frame clones alone and is incomplete. V, J and clone size reflect that table, while D and trimming were determined from the DNA. The sample lists 49,000 or so clones, around 83% occurring once. CDR1 and CDR2 from the germline V gene are MNHEY and SMNVEV (reference sequence). The CDR3 loop spans 14 amino acids. Deletions cut 2 bases from V and 4 bases from J, with 10 bases between. The chain links TRBV27 to TRBJ2-3; D gene uncertain. The sequence derives from a man aged 55 to 69 with active COVID-19. Sample: peripheral blood. The CDR3 region has the DNA TGTGCCAGCAGTTTAATGGTGCGCCCAGATACGCAGTATTTT. It translates to CASSLMVRPDTQYF.